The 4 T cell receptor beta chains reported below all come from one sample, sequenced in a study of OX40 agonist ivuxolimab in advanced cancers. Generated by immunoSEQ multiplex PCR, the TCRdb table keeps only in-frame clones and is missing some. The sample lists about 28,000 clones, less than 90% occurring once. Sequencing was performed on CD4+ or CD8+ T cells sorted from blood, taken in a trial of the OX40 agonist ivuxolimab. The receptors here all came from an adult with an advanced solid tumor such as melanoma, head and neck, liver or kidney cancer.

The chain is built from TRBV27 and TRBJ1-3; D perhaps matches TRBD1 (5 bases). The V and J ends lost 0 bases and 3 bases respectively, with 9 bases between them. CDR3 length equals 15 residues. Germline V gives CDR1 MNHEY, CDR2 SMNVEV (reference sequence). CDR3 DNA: TGTGCCAGCAGTTTATCCCCGACAGTTGGAAACACCATATATTTT. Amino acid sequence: CASSLSPTVGNTIYF.

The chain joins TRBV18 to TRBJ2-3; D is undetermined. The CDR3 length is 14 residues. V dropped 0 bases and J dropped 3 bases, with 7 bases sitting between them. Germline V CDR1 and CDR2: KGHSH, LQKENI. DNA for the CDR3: TGTGCCAGCTCACCACCGGACCCAACAGATACGCAGTATTTT. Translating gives CASSPPDPTDTQYF.

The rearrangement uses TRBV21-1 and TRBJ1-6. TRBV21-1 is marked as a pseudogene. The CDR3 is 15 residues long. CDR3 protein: CASSKVPGANSPLHF. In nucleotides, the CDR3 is TGTGCCAGCAGCAAAGTCCCGGGGGCGAATTCACCCCTCCACTTT.

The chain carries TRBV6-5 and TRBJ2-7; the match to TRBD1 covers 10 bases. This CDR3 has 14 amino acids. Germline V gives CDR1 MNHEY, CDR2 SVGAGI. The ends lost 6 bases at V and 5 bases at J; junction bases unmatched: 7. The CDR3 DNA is TGTGCCAGCAGCCCCGGGACAGGGGAGCACGAGCAGTACTTC. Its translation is CASSPGTGEHEQYF.